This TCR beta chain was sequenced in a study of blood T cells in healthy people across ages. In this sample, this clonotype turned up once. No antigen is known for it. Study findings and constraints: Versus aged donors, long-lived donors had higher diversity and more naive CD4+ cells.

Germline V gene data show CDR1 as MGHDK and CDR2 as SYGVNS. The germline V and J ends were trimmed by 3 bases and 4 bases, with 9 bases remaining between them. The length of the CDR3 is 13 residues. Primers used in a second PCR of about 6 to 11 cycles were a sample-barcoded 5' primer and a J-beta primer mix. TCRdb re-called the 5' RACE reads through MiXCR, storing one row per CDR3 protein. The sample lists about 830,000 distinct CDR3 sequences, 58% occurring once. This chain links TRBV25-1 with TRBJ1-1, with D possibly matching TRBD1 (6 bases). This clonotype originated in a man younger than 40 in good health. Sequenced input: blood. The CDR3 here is CASSDRGITEAFF. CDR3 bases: TGTGCCAGCAGTGACAGGGGAATCACTGAAGCTTTCTTT.